Below are 16 T cell receptor beta chains sequenced from a single sample in a study of T cell changes during pregnancy in multiple sclerosis. The protocol was immunoSEQ multiplex PCR, while the TCRdb copy is restricted to in-frame clones and leaves out a portion. The repertoire consists of approximately 25,000 clones, with more than 75% occurring once and the leading ten covering about 0.7%. This specimen was CD4+ T cells from peripheral blood mononuclear cells, taken in the first trimester of pregnancy. These receptors were taken from a female donor in good health, enrolled as a control in a pregnancy study.

The V and J genes are TRBV5-4 and TRBJ2-7, with 8 positions matching TRBD2. The J segment lost 4 bases and the V segment lost 4 bases, leaving 13 bases of the junction unmatched. The germline gives CDR1 SGHNT, CDR2 YYREEE (reference sequence). The CDR3 spans 16 residues. The CDR3, as DNA: TGTGCCAGCAGCATTCTGGGACTAGGAGGTTTGTACGAGCAGTACTTC. Amino acid sequence: CASSILGLGGLYEQYF.

CDR3 DNA sequence: TGTGCCAGCAGCTTCCGGGACACTGGGAGCTCCTACAATGAGCAGTTCTTC. This codes for CASSFRDTGSSYNEQFF. The chain carries TRBV7-2 and TRBJ2-1, with TRBD1 as a possible D gene (6 bases). CDR1 is SGHTA, CDR2 FQGNSA, per germline. The germline V and J ends were trimmed by 3 bases and 0 bases, with 15 bases remaining between them. CDR3 length: 17 residues.

The chain joins TRBV5-1 to TRBJ2-7; D unclear. The germline CDR1 and CDR2 sequences are SGHRS and YFSETQ. The CDR3 consists of 14 residues. V was pared by 0 bases and J by 0 bases, with 7 bases between. CDR3: CASSLGPSSYEQYF. CDR3 nucleotide sequence: TGCGCCAGCAGCTTGGGACCTAGCTCCTACGAGCAGTACTTC.

The V and J genes are TRBV5-5 and TRBJ2-7; the D gene is possibly TRBD1 (6 bases). The CDR3 has 17 residues. CDR1 and CDR2 from the germline V gene are SGHKS and YYEKEE (reference sequence). Trimming took off 2 bases at V and 4 bases at J, with 22 bases between the two ends. As DNA, the CDR3 is TGTGCCAGCAGCTTCAAGGTCTTGACAGGTACCGGTTACGAGCAGTACTTC. Amino acids: CASSFKVLTGTGYEQYF.

This rearrangement joins TRBV6-5 to TRBJ1-2, with TRBD1 as a possible D gene (6 bases). V shed 4 bases and J shed 6 bases, with 18 bases lying between them. CDR3 length: 15 residues. Germline V gene lookup returns CDR1 MNHEY and CDR2 SVGAGI. The CDR3 DNA reads as TGTGCCAGCAGTTTTTTACAGGGTCCTTATAATGGCTACACCTTC. It specifies CASSFLQGPYNGYTF.

The chain recombines TRBV21-1 with TRBJ2-7; the DNA was not used to check the table's D call, TRBD1. TRBV21-1 is shown as a pseudogene. The CDR3 contains 15 residues. The CDR3 sequence is CASSGRPNFSYEQYF. The CDR3 DNA reads TGTGCCAGCAGCGGCAGGCCGAATTTCTCCTACGAGCAGTACTTC.

The J gene is TRBJ1-1, the V gene TRBV29-1; D call uncertain. The CDR3 sequence is 14 residues long. In germline, CDR1 is SQVTM, CDR2 ANQGSEA. Trimming removed 0 bases from V and 2 bases from J, with 10 bases in between. The CDR3 loop is CSVEDFTSNTEAFF. The CDR3 bases are TGCAGCGTTGAAGACTTCACAAGTAACACTGAAGCTTTCTTT.

CDR3: CASTGGGLAGTGELFF. CDR3 nucleotide sequence: TGCGCCAGCACCGGAGGAGGACTAGCGGGGACCGGGGAGCTGTTTTTT. The J gene is TRBJ2-2, the V gene TRBV5-1, with 12 bases matching TRBD2. Germline CDR1 reads SGHRS; CDR2 reads YFSETQ. V was pared by 6 bases and J by 5 bases, with 8 bases of the junction left unmatched. CDR3 length: 16 amino acids.

The V gene is TRBV4-2, the J gene TRBJ1-2, with 7 bases identical to TRBD1. Germline V gene lookup returns CDR1 LGHNA and CDR2 YNFKEQ. V lost 3 bases, J lost 0 bases, and 7 bases stayed unmatched. The CDR3 totals 16 residues. CDR3: CASSHPGQESNYGYTF. As DNA, the CDR3 is TGTGCCAGCAGCCACCCCGGACAGGAATCTAACTATGGCTACACCTTC.

The genes are TRBV6-1 and TRBJ2-1; D is uncertain. The CDR3 totals 12 residues. V lost 2 bases to trimming and J lost 4 bases, with 3 bases between them. Germline loops: CDR1 MNHNS, CDR2 SASEGT. The CDR3 DNA follows: TGTGCCAGCAGTGAATTATACAATGAGCAGTTCTTC. It yields the protein CASSELYNEQFF.

The gene calls are TRBV29-1 and TRBJ2-1, with a tentative D call TRBD2 (6 bases). V was pared by 8 bases and J by 9 bases, with 14 bases between. Germline CDR1 SQVTM, CDR2 ANQGSEA. This CDR3 has 11 amino acids. In DNA, the CDR3 is TGCAGCTGGGGGGAACGGAGTGAGCAGTTCTTC. Encoded protein: CSWGERSEQFF.

This clone was found a few times. V usage is TRBV30 and J usage is TRBJ1-4; tentatively, D is TRBD1 (5 bases). With 4 bases removed from V and 2 bases from J, the gap between germline ends came to 26 bases. Germline CDR1 GTSNPN, CDR2 SVGIG (reference sequence). The CDR3 loop spans 19 amino acids. Here the CDR3 reads CAWKGIDARVRLTNEKLFF. CDR3 nucleotide sequence: TGTGCCTGGAAGGGGATTGATGCCAGGGTGAGATTGACTAATGAAAAACTGTTTTTT.

The chain uses TRBV28 and TRBJ2-7; tentative D call: TRBD1 (6 bases). Germline values: CDR1 MDHEN, CDR2 SYDVKM. The CDR3 runs to 13 residues. Trimming removed 8 bases at V and 4 bases at J, with 15 bases between. The CDR3: CASSPGHMYEQYF. Here the CDR3 DNA reads TGTGCCAGCTCCCCGGGACATATGTACGAGCAGTACTTC.

V usage is TRBV6-5 and J usage is TRBJ2-3; D is possibly TRBD1 (6 bases). The V gene's germline CDR1 is MNHEY and CDR2 SVGAGI. V lost 6 bases and J lost 2, with 12 bases in between. This CDR3 region has 14 residues. CDR3 nucleotides: TGTGCCAGCAGAGGGACAAGTCTCACAGATACGCAGTATTTT. This sequence encodes CASRGTSLTDTQYF.

This chain uses TRBV2 with TRBJ2-7, with 7 bases aligning to TRBD1. The V and J ends lost 5 bases and 2 bases, in that order; junction bases with no gene match: 3. CDR1 is SNHLY, CDR2 FYNNEI, per germline. The length of the CDR3 is 13 residues. CDR3 DNA: TGTGCCAGCAGTTGGGACAGCACCTACGAGCAGTACTTC. Its translation: CASSWDSTYEQYF.

V gene TRBV18 combines with J gene TRBJ1-5; possibly TRBD1 for D (6 bases). Trimming removed 0 bases at V and 3 bases at J, with 12 bases between. The CDR3 extends over 16 amino acids. From germline, CDR1 is KGHSH and CDR2 LQKENI. The CDR3 DNA follows: TGTGCCAGCTCACCACCTCCAGGGGCGACCAATCAGCCCCAGCATTTT. This sequence encodes CASSPPPGATNQPQHF.